This TCR beta chain was captured in a study of post-analysis software for immune sequencing data. Study-level information: Included courses were relapsing-remitting and secondary progressive multiple sclerosis; progressive-relapsing multiple sclerosis was also included.

The CDR3 has 11 residues. Trimming removed 7 bases from V and 8 bases from J, with 11 bases in between. General observations from the study: Versus controls, multiple sclerosis patients showed significantly lower diversity (normalized Chao1). The authors found that F measure strongly co-clustered same-batch samples. Patients used roughly five TRBV segments, including TRBV5-6, TRBV5-1 and TRBV20-1, more often than controls.

Unique molecular identifiers featured in each of the TCR beta cDNA libraries. Input populations of roughly 0.95 to 10 million T cells gave rise to around 480,000 cDNA molecules. TCRdb processed the PCR reads anew with MiXCR; each CDR3 protein has one entry. The sample lists more than 350,000 distinct CDR3 sequences; roughly 38% were seen once. Of note for this clonotype: Its antigen is undetermined.

V gene TRBV12-3 or TRBV12-4 combines with J gene TRBJ1-1; D gene unclear. The clonotype originates from a girl aged 2 to 9 with multiple sclerosis. The specimen sequenced was blood. The CDR3 loop reads CASTLPGEAFF. CDR3 bases: TGTGCCAGCACCCTCCCGGGGGAAGCTTTCTTT.